This T cell receptor (beta chain) was retrieved from a study of T cells in Graves' hyperthyroidism and ophthalmopathy. There are many counts of this clonotype. Its antigen is unknown. The CDR3 contains 15 residues. Losses at the gene ends were 7 bases for V and 6 bases for J; bases not matched to a gene: 6. Amplification of TCR beta CDR3 regions used RNA as the template. The HTBI primer set drove a first-round RT-PCR of the TCR CDR3. TCRdb reprocessed the multiplex PCR reads via MiXCR and lists one record per CDR3 protein. Among more than 500,000 distinct CDR3 sequences listed, 13% to 15% were seen once. For Graves' hyperthyroidism to be stable, ophthalmopathy could not progress within 18 months. The patients, who ranged from 18 to 65 in age, presented with newly diagnosed hyperthyroidism lasting under 2 months. Points from the study as a whole: Before onset, ophthalmopathy was predicted by the model a median approximately 6.7 months earlier. In blood, most of the thyroid clonotypes expanded above 0.001 were also present.

V is TRBV12-3 or TRBV12-4 and J is TRBJ2-3, with TRBD2 matching 14 bases. The TCR comes from a woman in her thirties or forties with Graves' hyperthyroidism. Material for sequencing was blood. CDR3: CASTRTSGRRDTQYF. In DNA, the CDR3 is TGTGCCAGCACTCGGACTAGCGGGAGGAGGGATACGCAGTATTTT.